One sample yielded the 27 T cell receptor beta chains listed below, sequenced in a study of radiation and T cells in renal cell carcinoma. The time point: baseline pretreatment blood. Treatment in this sample: 15 Gy SBRT to primary tumor, nephrectomy 4 weeks later. Sequencing was performed with immunoSEQ multiplex PCR; in TCRdb, only in-frame clones are kept and a portion is missing. The sample records about 140,000 clones, over 65% being singletons. The sequencing here drew on blood, taken from a patient whose treatment included radiotherapy and nephrectomy. The receptors shown here come from a woman aged 45-65 years with renal cell carcinoma.

The genes are TRBV2 and TRBJ2-5; TRBD2 agrees at 10 bases. The CDR3 consists of 16 residues. Germline V gene lookup returns CDR1 SNHLY and CDR2 FYNNEI. The J segment lost 2 bases and the V segment lost 7 bases, leaving 10 bases of the junction unmatched. Here the CDR3 reads CASNARTSGTQETQYF. The DNA for the CDR3 is TGTGCCAGCAACGCCCGGACTAGCGGAACGCAAGAGACCCAGTACTTC. Drawing the rest from reference TRBV2 and TRBJ2-5, the complete variable domain is EPEVTQTPSHQVTQMGQEVILRCVPISNHLYFYWYRQILGQKVEFLVSFYNNEISEKSEIFDDQFSVERPDGSNFTLKIRSTKLEDSAMYFCASNARTSGTQETQYFGPGTRLLVL.

The chain links TRBV4-3 to TRBJ2-1; unclear D gene. Germline V gene sequence: CDR1 LGHNA, CDR2 YSLEER. Trimming stripped 0 bases from V and 3 bases from J, with 0 bases between. CDR3 length: 12 amino acids. The CDR3 DNA sequence: TGCGCCAGCAGCCAAGACTACAATGAGCAGTTCTTC. This codes for CASSQDYNEQFF.

This chain links TRBV15 with TRBJ1-5, with TRBD1 matching 10 bases. CDR3 length: 16 residues. The germline gives CDR1 LNHNV, CDR2 YYDKDF (reference sequence). The V segment lost 3 bases and the J segment 11 bases; nucleotides outside the gene matches: 13. The CDR3 bases are TGTGCCACCAGCAGGCCCGGGACAGGGGACGGGGTGACCCAGCATTTT. Translated: CATSRPGTGDGVTQHF.

In nucleotides, the CDR3 is TGTGCCAGCAGCTTAGAAAGGGAGCAGACCTACAATGAGCAGTTCTTC. Amino acid sequence: CASSLEREQTYNEQFF. The chain recombines TRBV7-9 with TRBJ2-1; a weak D match, TRBD2 (5 bases). Germline-derived CDR1 and CDR2 are SEHNR and FQNEAQ (reference sequence). Trimming removed 1 base from V and 2 bases from J, with 12 bases in between. The CDR3 contains 16 residues.

The rearrangement joins TRBV19 to TRBJ1-5; 7 bases agree with TRBD1. With 5 bases clipped from V and 7 bases from J, the junction kept 11 bases outside the gene matches. This CDR3 has 15 residues. Looked up from germline, CDR1 is LNHDA and CDR2 is SQIVND (reference sequence). CDR3 nucleotides: TGTGCCAGTAGTTCACCAAGACAGGGTGGCCAGCCCCAGCATTTT. Translating gives CASSSPRQGGQPQHF.

This CDR3 reads CASSEAGQSYYEQYF. The CDR3 DNA follows: TGTGCCAGCAGCGAGGCGGGACAGAGCTACTACGAGCAGTACTTC. The chain combines TRBV9 with TRBJ2-7, with D maybe TRBD1 (7 bases). The CDR3 contains 15 residues. Trimming took 3 bases from V and 3 from J, leaving 16 bases between them. Germline CDR1 and CDR2: SGDLS and YYNGEE.

The chain recombines TRBV28 with TRBJ1-2, with 10 bases that match TRBD1. The CDR3 consists of 17 residues. Germline-derived CDR1 and CDR2 are MDHEN and SYDVKM. V gave up 7 bases and J gave up 7 bases; unmatched junction bases: 18. This chain's CDR3 is CASTPSRGDRGPGGYTF. Here the CDR3 DNA reads TGTGCCAGCACCCCGAGTCGGGGGGACAGGGGCCCCGGTGGCTACACCTTC.

This chain connects TRBV6-1 to TRBJ1-2; D might be TRBD1 (5 bases). The V gene's germline CDR1 is MNHNS and CDR2 SASEGT. The germline V and J ends were trimmed by 3 bases and 7 bases, with 21 bases remaining between them. The CDR3 runs 16 residues. The CDR3 loop is CASSDPGTTGIRGYTF. The CDR3 nucleotides are TGTGCCAGCAGTGATCCCGGGACCACGGGGATACGTGGCTACACCTTC.

There are a few counts of this clone. CDR3 in DNA: TGTGCCAGCAGTCAACAGGGGGTAGGGACTGAAGCTTTCTTT. It translates to CASSQQGVGTEAFF. The V call is TRBV6-5, the J call TRBJ1-1; the match to TRBD1 covers 8 bases. Germline V CDR1 and CDR2: MNHEY, SVGAGI. The CDR3 has 14 residues. J gave up 5 bases and V 5 bases, and 7 bases lay outside the gene matches.

V gene TRBV30 combines with J gene TRBJ2-7; D might be TRBD1 or TRBD2, each matching 5 bases. Germline V gives CDR1 GTSNPN, CDR2 SVGIG (reference sequence). This CDR3 has 14 residues. The V and J ends lost 1 base and 0 bases respectively, with 10 bases between them. The CDR3 is CAWSGGTLSYEQYF. In DNA, the CDR3 is TGTGCCTGGAGTGGAGGGACCCTCTCCTACGAGCAGTACTTC.

This clone was recorded once. The rearrangement uses TRBV29-1 and TRBJ1-4, with 9 bases fitting TRBD1. V dropped 0 bases and J dropped 7; count of bases not matched to a gene: 3. The CDR3 is 14 amino acids. Germline V gene data show CDR1 as SQVTM and CDR2 as ANQGSEA. This CDR3 reads CSVEDMTGGEKLFF. The CDR3 region has the DNA TGCAGCGTTGAAGATATGACAGGGGGTGAAAAACTGTTTTTT. Supplemented by reference TRBV29-1 and TRBJ1-4, the full variable domain reads SAVISQKPSRDICQRGTSLTIQCQVDSQVTMMFWYRQQPGQSLTLIATANQGSEATYESGFVIDKFPISRPNLTFSTLTVSNMSPEDSSIYLCSVEDMTGGEKLFFGSGTQLSVL.

The gene calls are TRBV28 and TRBJ1-2; D remains ambiguous. Germline values: CDR1 MDHEN, CDR2 SYDVKM. Between the trimmed V and J ends, which lost 5 bases and 6 bases, there was a span of 4 bases. CDR3 length: 10 residues. The CDR3 is CASSQNGYTF. The DNA of the CDR3 is TGTGCCAGCAGTCAAAATGGCTACACCTTC.

The chain is built from TRBV10-1 and TRBJ1-5; D gene unclear. The V end was cut by 2 bases, the J end by 6 bases, with 11 bases between. The CDR3 extends over 14 amino acids. CDR1 and CDR2 from the germline V gene are WNHNN and SYGVQD (reference sequence). CDR3 DNA sequence: TGCGCCAGCAGTGAGGATGGGGTTGGTCAGCCCCAGCATTTT. This gives the protein CASSEDGVGQPQHF.

This chain uses TRBV27 with TRBJ1-5; D is possibly TRBD1 (5 bases). V lost 7 bases and J 1 base, leaving 14 bases between the germline ends. The CDR3 has 15 amino acids. Per the germline V gene, CDR1 is MNHEY and CDR2 is SMNVEV (reference sequence). In nucleotides, the CDR3 is TGTGCCAGCACCCCCGCAGGGTGGAGCAATCAGCCCCAGCATTTT. Translated: CASTPAGWSNQPQHF.

The chain has TRBV6-5 and TRBJ2-2, with TRBD2 matching over 7 bases. Germline V lookup: CDR1 MNHEY, CDR2 SVGAGI. The CDR3 contains 14 residues. V trimming: 5 bases; J trimming: 5 bases; junction bases outside the gene matches: 5. The CDR3 spells CASSQTGGTGELFF. The CDR3 DNA sequence: TGTGCCAGCAGTCAGACGGGGGGTACCGGGGAGCTGTTTTTT.

This clone has a count of ten or more. The gene calls are TRBV19 and TRBJ1-2, with a tentative D call TRBD1 (5 bases). Trimming took off 10 bases at V and 6 bases at J, with 18 bases between the two ends. This CDR3 has 13 amino acids. Germline CDR1 reads LNHDA; CDR2 reads SQIVND (reference sequence). Here the CDR3 DNA reads TGTGCCACCACGAGGGGCGTGGGAAATGGCTACACCTTC. Translating gives CATTRGVGNGYTF.

V and J are TRBV19 and TRBJ2-7, with a weak D call TRBD2 (5 bases). V lost 8 bases and J lost 6, with 8 bases in between. Germline loops: CDR1 LNHDA, CDR2 SQIVND (reference sequence). The CDR3 is 10 residues long. The CDR3 loop reads CASHSGEQYF. The CDR3 DNA follows: TGTGCCAGTCACAGCGGCGAGCAGTACTTC.

The V call is TRBV6-6, the J call TRBJ2-1; 8 nucleotides align to TRBD1. CDR1 and CDR2 from the germline V gene are MNHNY and SVGAGI (reference sequence). V lost 10 bases to trimming and J lost 4 bases; unmatched junction nucleotides: 9. The CDR3 runs 14 residues. The CDR3 sequence is CAISFGDRYNEQFF. CDR3 DNA: TGTGCCATATCGTTCGGGGACAGGTACAATGAGCAGTTCTTC.

The chain combines TRBV18 with TRBJ1-3; D is undetermined. With 2 bases removed from V and 0 bases from J, the gap between germline ends came to 5 bases. Germline loops: CDR1 KGHSH, CDR2 LQKENI. The CDR3 runs 14 residues. The CDR3 nucleotides read TGTGCCAGCTCACCAGGTCCCTCTGGAAACACCATATATTTT. Translation gives CASSPGPSGNTIYF. The whole variable domain, filled in from reference TRBV18 and TRBJ1-3, reads NAGVMQNPRHLVRRRGQEARLRCSPMKGHSHVYWYRQLPEEGLKFMVYLQKENIIDESGMPKERFSAEFPKEGPSILRIQQVVRGDSAAYFCASSPGPSGNTIYFGEGSWLTVV.

The chain combines TRBV15 with TRBJ2-7; D might be TRBD1 or TRBD2, each matching 6 bases. Trimming took 1 base from V and 4 from J, leaving 17 bases between them. The CDR3 extends over 16 amino acids. The V gene's germline CDR1 is LNHNV and CDR2 YYDKDF (reference sequence). The CDR3 protein is CATSRAYIQGGYEQYF. The DNA for the CDR3 is TGTGCCACCAGCAGAGCTTACATACAGGGAGGTTACGAGCAGTACTTC.

The CDR3 region is CATSRANTYEQYF. In nucleotides, the CDR3 is TGTGCCACCAGCAGAGCGAACACCTACGAGCAGTACTTC. The chain employs TRBV15 and TRBJ2-7; D ambiguous. The CDR3 length is 13 residues. Trimming pared 1 base from V and 2 bases from J, leaving 6 bases between. Per germline, CDR1 LNHNV and CDR2 YYDKDF (reference sequence).

The V call is TRBV7-2, the J call TRBJ1-5, with D perhaps TRBD1 (6 bases). V was pared by 2 bases and J by 1 base, with 9 bases between. CDR3 size: 15 residues. From germline, CDR1 is SGHTA and CDR2 FQGNSA. In DNA, the CDR3 is TGTGCCAGCAGCTTAACAGGGAAGAGCAATCAGCCCCAGCATTTT. It codes for CASSLTGKSNQPQHF.

This clone was observed a handful of times. This chain connects TRBV6-4 to TRBJ1-1; tentative D call: TRBD1 (5 bases). The CDR3 spans 14 residues. The V end lost 0 bases, the J end lost 4 bases, and 9 bases lay between the germline ends. Germline V gene sequence: CDR1 MRHNA, CDR2 SNTAGT. For the CDR3, the DNA is TGTGCCAGCAGTGACTCGTTTGGGGGCACTGAAGCTTTCTTT. Protein product: CASSDSFGGTEAFF.

This clone has a single count. The rearrangement uses TRBV29-1 and TRBJ1-2; D perhaps matches TRBD1 (5 bases). V shed 0 bases and J shed 3 bases, with 20 bases lying between them. The CDR3 has 17 residues. In germline, CDR1 is SQVTM, CDR2 ANQGSEA. This chain's CDR3 is CSVEDLLGQGKDYGYTF. The CDR3 nucleotides are TGCAGCGTTGAAGATCTCCTCGGGCAGGGAAAAGACTATGGCTACACCTTC. The variable domain in full, completed from reference TRBV29-1 and TRBJ1-2, reads SAVISQKPSRDICQRGTSLTIQCQVDSQVTMMFWYRQQPGQSLTLIATANQGSEATYESGFVIDKFPISRPNLTFSTLTVSNMSPEDSSIYLCSVEDLLGQGKDYGYTFGSGTRLTVV.

V usage is TRBV9 and J usage is TRBJ1-3; D uncertain. The CDR3 runs 14 residues. Trimming removed 0 bases from V and 5 bases from J, with 9 bases in between. Per the germline V gene, CDR1 is SGDLS and CDR2 is YYNGEE. As DNA, the CDR3 is TGTGCCAGCAGCGTAGTAGGGCAGCGAAACACCATATATTTT. Protein sequence: CASSVVGQRNTIYF.

The chain couples TRBV7-2 to TRBJ2-5; D could derive from TRBD1 or TRBD2 (7 bases each). CDR3 length: 14 amino acids. V was shortened by 5 bases and J by 4 bases, with 14 bases between the two germline ends. CDR1 and CDR2 from the germline V gene are SGHTA and FQGNSA. This CDR3 reads CASSPQGGRETQYF. Written as DNA, the CDR3 is TGTGCCAGCAGCCCCCAGGGGGGGCGAGAGACCCAGTACTTC. Drawing the rest from reference TRBV7-2 and TRBJ2-5, the complete variable domain is GAGVSQSPSNKVTEKGKDVELRCDPISGHTALYWYRQSLGQGLEFLIYFQGNSAPDKSGLPSDRFSAERTGGSVSTLTIQRTQQEDSAVYLCASSPQGGRETQYFGPGTRLLVL.

The chain employs TRBV4-1 and TRBJ1-4; D is undetermined. Germline V lookup: CDR1 MGHRA, CDR2 YSYEKL. The V end was cut by 2 bases, the J end by 4 bases, with 11 bases between. The CDR3 totals 15 residues. The CDR3 sequence: CASSQRGYNNEKLFF. The CDR3 DNA reads TGCGCCAGCAGCCAAAGAGGGTACAATAATGAAAAACTGTTTTTT.